Included here is one T cell receptor beta chain sequence, with context. Germline V gives CDR1 SQVTM, CDR2 ANQGSEA. V was shortened by 4 bases and J by 9 bases, with 18 bases between the two germline ends. The CDR3 is 13 amino acids. The data derive from a study of blood T cell repertoires in COVID-19. Study-level background: COVID-19 samples collected from the United States, Italy and Spain covered acute and convalescent phases. In each case, the material was cDNA or gDNA derived from T cells, B-cell-depleted T cells, or PBMCs.

Some clones are missing from TCRdb's copy, which holds only in-frame ones; the method was immunoSEQ multiplex PCR. The sample carries 65,000 to 85,000 clones, more than 65% recorded once. The sequenced sample was peripheral blood. The clonotype originates from a woman of 80 years or more with active or convalescent COVID-19. J is TRBJ1-1 and V is TRBV29-1, with a possible D match to TRBD1 (6 bases). In DNA form, the CDR3 reads TGCAGCGTTGTCGGGCAGGGGCTCGGCAAAGCTTTCTTT. Translating it yields CSVVGQGLGKAFF.